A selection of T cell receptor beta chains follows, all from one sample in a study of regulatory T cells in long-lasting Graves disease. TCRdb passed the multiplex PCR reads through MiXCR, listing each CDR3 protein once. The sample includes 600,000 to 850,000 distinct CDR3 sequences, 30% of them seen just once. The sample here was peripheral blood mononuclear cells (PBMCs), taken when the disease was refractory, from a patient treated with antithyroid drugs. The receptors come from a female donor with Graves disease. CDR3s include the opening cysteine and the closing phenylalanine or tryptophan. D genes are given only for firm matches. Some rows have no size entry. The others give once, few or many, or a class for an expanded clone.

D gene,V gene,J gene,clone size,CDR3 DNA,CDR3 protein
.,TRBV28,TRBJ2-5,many,TGTGCCAGCAGCTTAACAGGGCCGCAAGAGACCCAGTACTTC,CASSLTGPQETQYF
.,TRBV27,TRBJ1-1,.,TGTGCCAGCAGTTTAGGAATGTGGGAAACTGAAGCTTTCTTT,CASSLGMWETEAFF
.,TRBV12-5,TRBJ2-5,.,TGTGCTAGTGGTTTCAAGGGGCAGGAGACCCAGTACTTC,CASGFKGQETQYF
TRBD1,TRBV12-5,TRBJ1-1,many,TGTGCTAGTGGACTGGGACAGGGGAGCACTGAAGCTTTCTTT,CASGLGQGSTEAFF
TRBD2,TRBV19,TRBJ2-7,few,TGTGCCAGTACCCTTAGCGGGAAAACCTACGAGCAGTACTTC,CASTLSGKTYEQYF
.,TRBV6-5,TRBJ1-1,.,TGTGCCAGCAGTTACTTCCGGGCAGGGACTGAAGCTTTCTTT,CASSYFRAGTEAFF
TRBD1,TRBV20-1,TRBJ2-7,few,TGCAGTGCTAGAGATTCCGGCAGGGGGTACGAGCAGTACTTC,CSARDSGRGYEQYF
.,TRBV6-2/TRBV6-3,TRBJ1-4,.,TGTGCCAGCAGTTACTTCTCGGGGGGATATGGAAAACTGTTTTTT,CASSYFSGGYGKLFF
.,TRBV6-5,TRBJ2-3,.,TGTGCCAGCAGTTACCCGCCTAGAGATACGCAGTATTTT,CASSYPPRDTQYF
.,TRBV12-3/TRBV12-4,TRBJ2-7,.,TGTGCCAGCGGGCGCCCAGGGAACTACGAGCAGTACTTC,CASGRPGNYEQYF
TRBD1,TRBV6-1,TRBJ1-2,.,TGTGCCAGCAGACCGGGACAGACTTATGGCTACACCTTC,CASRPGQTYGYTF
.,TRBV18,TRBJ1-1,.,TGTGCCAGCTCCGCGTCTCGGATTGACACTGAAGCTTTCTTT,CASSASRIDTEAFF
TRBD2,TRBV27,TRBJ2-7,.,TGTGCCAGCAGTCAAATCTCGAGTTGGACTAGCGGGAGGATCTACGAGCAGTACTTC,CASSQISSWTSGRIYEQYF
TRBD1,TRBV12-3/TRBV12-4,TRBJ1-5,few,TGTGCCAGCAGTTTCCCGGACAGGGGTCAGCCCCAGCATTTT,CASSFPDRGQPQHF
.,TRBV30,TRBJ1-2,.,TGTGCCTGGAGTGTACGAGCCAGGGTGGGCTATGGCTACACCTTC,CAWSVRARVGYGYTF
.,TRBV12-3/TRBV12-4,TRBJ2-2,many,TGTGCCAGCAGGGACGTGGGTCCCGGGGAGCTGTTTTTT,CASRDVGPGELFF
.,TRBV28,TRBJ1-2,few,TGTGCCAGCAGTTTAGAGGGGCTAGTCTATGGCTACACCTTC,CASSLEGLVYGYTF
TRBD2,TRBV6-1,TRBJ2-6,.,TGTGCCAGCAGCGTAGGGGGACTAGCTGGTGGGGCCAACGTCCTGACTTTC,CASSVGGLAGGANVLTF
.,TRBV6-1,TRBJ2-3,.,TGTGCCAGCACCGATACAGACGGGCGGCTTCAGCCCCAGTATTTT,CASTDTDGRLQPQYF
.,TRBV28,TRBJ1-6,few,TGTGCCAGCAGTTTCGACCGTGGTGGCAATTCACCCCTCCACTTT,CASSFDRGGNSPLHF
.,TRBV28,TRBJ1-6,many,TGTGCCAGCCGACCTTTTAGGGTGGAGGATTCACCCCTCCACTTT,CASRPFRVEDSPLHF
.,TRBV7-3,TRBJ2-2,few,TGTGCCAGCAGCTTAGGGGGACTCCACACCGGGGAGCTGTTTTTT,CASSLGGLHTGELFF
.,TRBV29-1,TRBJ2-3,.,TGCAGCGTTGTAATCGGGGGAGATACGCAGTATTTT,CSVVIGGDTQYF
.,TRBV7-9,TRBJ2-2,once,TGTGCCAGCAGCCCGTCCTTTGGGACCGGGGAGCTGTTTTTT,CASSPSFGTGELFF
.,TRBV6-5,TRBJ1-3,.,TGTGCCAGCAGTTACTCGAGTCTCGTAAGCTCTGGAAACACCATATATTTT,CASSYSSLVSSGNTIYF
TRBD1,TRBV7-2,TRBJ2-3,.,TGTGCCAGCAGCTCGACAGGGGTGGGCACAGATACGCAGTATTTT,CASSSTGVGTDTQYF
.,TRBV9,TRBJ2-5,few,TGTGCCAGCAGCTCCCGAAGAGGACCAGGGGACGAGACCCAGTACTTC,CASSSRRGPGDETQYF
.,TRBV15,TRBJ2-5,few,TGTGCCACCAGCAGAGCTGGGGTAGGGACCCAGTACTTC,CATSRAGVGTQYF
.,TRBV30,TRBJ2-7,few,TGTGCCTGGAGTGTACTAACTAAACTTACTATCGAGCAGTACTTC,CAWSVLTKLTIEQYF
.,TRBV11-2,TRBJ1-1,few,TGTGCCAGCAGCTTATTTTGGAGTCTGACCGCGAACACTGAAGCTTTCTTT,CASSLFWSLTANTEAFF
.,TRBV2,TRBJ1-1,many,TGTGCCAGCAGTGGGAGGCTCTCCGGGGTTGAAGCTTTCTTT,CASSGRLSGVEAFF